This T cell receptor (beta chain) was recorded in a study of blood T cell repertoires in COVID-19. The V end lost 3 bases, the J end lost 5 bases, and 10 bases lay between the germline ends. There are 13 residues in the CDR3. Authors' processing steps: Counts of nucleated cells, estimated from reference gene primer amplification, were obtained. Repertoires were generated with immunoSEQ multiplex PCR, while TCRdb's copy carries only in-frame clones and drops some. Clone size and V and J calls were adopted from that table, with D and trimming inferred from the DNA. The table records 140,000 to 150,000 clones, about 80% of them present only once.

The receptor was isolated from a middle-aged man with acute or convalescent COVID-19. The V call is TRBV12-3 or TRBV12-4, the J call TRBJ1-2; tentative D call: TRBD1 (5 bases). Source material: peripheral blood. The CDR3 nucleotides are TGTGCCAGCAGTTTTCGGGGGGGGTATGGCTACACCTTC. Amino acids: CASSFRGGYGYTF.